This TCR beta chain was captured in a study of molecular identifiers for immune sequencing clone quantification (dated by TCRdb to about 2018). Regarding the study in general: For a replicate experiment, the RNA from either about 20,000 or 100,000 naive CD8 T cells was divided into five aliquots, and four of those aliquots went on to sequencing. This methods study used CD8 T cells to benchmark TCR RNA copy counting and molecular-identifier clustering-based TCR repertoire sequencing (MIDCIRS). General findings and caveats noted by the study authors: About 3 recovered TCR RNA copies per cell were obtained by modeling, versus approximately 9 by digital PCR, implying a capture efficiency of approximately 27%. Naive libraries contained spiked-in Jurkat TCR RNA (roughly ten copies' worth), which is not part of the donor repertoire. Spiked-in Jurkat TCR RNA equivalent to a single cell was reported to be detectable even among over 800,000 naive CD8 T cells. Highly expanded clone sizes could be underestimated because identical TCR molecules may share a barcode. Without barcode sub-clustering, chimeric consensus sequences inflated TCR diversity; chimeras reached as high as 47%. In CMV-specific effector cells, over 97% of molecules were held by clones above 20 RNA copies, whereas under 1% of molecules were held by such clones in naive cells.

This clonotype showed up just a few times. The antigen it binds to is not known. There are no base qualities to consult, and no much larger clone falls within one base. The method behind the library was PCR. The reads were generated on a NextSeq 500. Bulk TCR libraries were generated as previously described, with the TCR primers listed in Table S5 used. The Qiagen AllPrep DNA/RNA kit was used to purify total RNA. Reads from multiple sequencing runs of the same library were pooled before analysis. The authors' analysis ran thus. Only reads with exact TCR constant sequence were kept, trimmed to 150 nt, and grouped by their 12-nt molecular barcodes. Reads within each barcode group were sub-clustered using a 15% Levenshtein threshold, and quality-weighted consensus sequences were constructed for each RNA molecule. Non-functional sequences were discarded, and so were lower-count sequences lying one edit away from another sequence. On the basis of fitting two negative binomial distributions, barcode sub-clusters with fewer than 20% of the maximum read count were discarded. TCRdb cleaned the public reads at Q25 with fastp, built clones with MiXCR and kept in-frame beta chains. Under each unique CDR3 protein, matching rows form one entry showing the most common genes and DNA. The V and J calls here are based on TCRdb, not the publication. The table for this sample lists a few hundred thousand distinct CDR3 sequences; roughly a quarter of them were counted only once. Around 0.76% of the sample belongs to the ten largest clones.

Libraries of naive CD8 T cells were built from 20,000 to 1,000,000 sorted cells, with 10%, 30% or 50% of the purified RNA used. On a BD FACSAria II, naive CD8 T cells were FACS-sorted as CD8+CD4-CCR7+CD45RA+ and collected into RLT Plus buffer. Roughly ten TCR copies' worth of Jurkat RNA were spiked into about 20,000-1,100,000 naive CD8 T cell samples to test detection sensitivity. Enrichment of CD8 T cells was done with RosetteSep CD8+ T Cell Enrichment Cocktail plus Ficoll-Paque, and ACK red cell lysis came afterward. The sample comprised naive CD8+ T cells from blood, with Jurkat cell RNA spiked in. The cell subset or site label, read with the paper, signifies: FACS-sorted CD8+CD4-CCR7+CD45RA+ naive T cells. The sequence came from a human donor in good health. Some libraries in this study had Jurkat cell RNA spiked in.

The nucleotide sequence reads as follows: TGTGCCTGGAAGGTCAGGACCCAAGAGACCCAGTACTTC. This is translated as CAWKVRTQETQYF. Rearrangement joined TRBV30 to TRBJ2-5, with no reliable assignment of the D segment. The CDR3 has 13 amino acids, counting the end cysteine and phenylalanine. Just CDR3 DNA is preserved here, 39 bases in frame from base 1. The trim is 4 bases for V and 1 base for J, with a gap of 10 bases between the germline ends. The germline V gene encodes CDR1 GTSNPN and CDR2 SVGIG (reference sequence).